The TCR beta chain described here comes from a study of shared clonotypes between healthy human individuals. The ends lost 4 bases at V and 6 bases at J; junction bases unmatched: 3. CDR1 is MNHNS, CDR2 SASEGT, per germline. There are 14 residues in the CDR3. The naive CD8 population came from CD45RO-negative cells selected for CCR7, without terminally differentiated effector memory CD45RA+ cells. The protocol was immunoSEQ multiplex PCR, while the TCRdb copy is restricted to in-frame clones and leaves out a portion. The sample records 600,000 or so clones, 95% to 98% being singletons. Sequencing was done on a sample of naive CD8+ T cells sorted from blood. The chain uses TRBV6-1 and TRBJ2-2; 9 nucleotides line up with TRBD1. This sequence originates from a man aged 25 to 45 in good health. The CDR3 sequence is CASSGRQGAGELFF. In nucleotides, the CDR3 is TGTGCCAGCAGTGGCCGACAGGGGGCCGGGGAGCTGTTTTTT.